This passage covers 6 T cell receptor beta chains from one sample sequenced in a study of blood T cells in healthy people across ages. Together with a sample-barcoded 5' primer, a J-beta primer mix was included in a second PCR lasting about 7 to 11 cycles. TCRdb independently ran MiXCR on the 5' RACE reads; one entry per CDR3 protein. The sample holds around 710,000 distinct CDR3 sequences, roughly 41% seen once. Material for sequencing was blood. The source of these receptors is a woman aged 60-75 years in good health.

A few counts support this clonotype. This chain links TRBV6-2 or TRBV6-3 with TRBJ2-1; D is possibly TRBD2 (6 bases). CDR1 is MNHEY and CDR2 is SVGEGT in the germline V gene. V lost 5 bases, J lost 6 bases, and 8 bases lay in between. The CDR3 has 12 residues. For the CDR3, the DNA is TGTGCCAGCAGTCAGACTAGCAATGAGCAGTTCTTC. As protein: CASSQTSNEQFF.

The V gene is TRBV7-3, the J gene TRBJ1-2, with D maybe TRBD1 (5 bases). The CDR3 consists of 13 residues. CDR1 and CDR2 (germline): SGHTA, FQGTGA. V dropped 5 bases and J dropped 7 bases, with 14 bases sitting between them. The CDR3 DNA follows: TGTGCCAGCAGCCTTAGGGGAGACGGTGGCTACACCTTC. The encoded protein is CASSLRGDGGYTF.

Notes on this clonotype: A clone one base away is much larger, so this may be a read error. The genes are TRBV6-5 and TRBJ2-1; 10 nucleotides agree with TRBD2. Germline V lookup: CDR1 MNHEY, CDR2 SVGAGI. The junction had 14 bases not matched to a gene; V was cut back by 2 bases and J by 13 bases. This CDR3 comprises 16 residues. The chain's CDR3 is CASSYGLAGANHPQFF. As DNA, the CDR3 is TGTGCCAGCAGTTACGGGCTAGCGGGGGCTAACCATCCTCAGTTCTTC.

A few counts support this clonotype. This sequence joins TRBV20-1 and TRBJ1-5, with a weak D call TRBD1 (6 bases). Germline CDR1 reads DFQATT; CDR2 reads SNEGSKA (reference sequence). Trimming took 1 base from V and 3 from J, leaving 16 bases between them. CDR3 length equals 16 residues. CDR3 bases: TGCAGTGCTAGAGGGCGCCGGGGACACCTCAATCAGCCCCAGCATTTT. Its translation: CSARGRRGHLNQPQHF.

This clonotype was observed a few times. The rearrangement uses TRBV30 and TRBJ2-7; 8 positions match TRBD1. This CDR3 is built from 13 residues. Germline lookup yields CDR1 GTSNPN and CDR2 SVGIG (reference sequence). Trimming took 5 bases from V and 3 from J; bases not matched to a gene: 6. CDR3 sequence (DNA): TGTGCCTGGGAGACAGGGGTCGGCTACGAGCAGTACTTC. Translated, it gives CAWETGVGYEQYF. Variable domain in full (rest from reference TRBV30 and TRBJ2-7): SQTIHQWPATLVQPVGSPLSLECTVEGTSNPNLYWYRQAAGRGLQLLFYSVGIGQISSEVPQNLSASRPQDRQFILSSKKLLLSDSGFYLCAWETGVGYEQYFGPGTRLTVT.

The chain's CDR3 is CASSLVGGSYSYEQYF. In nucleotides, the CDR3 is TGTGCCAGCAGTTTGGTCGGCGGGTCCTACTCCTACGAGCAGTACTTC. J is TRBJ2-7 and V is TRBV6-2 or TRBV6-3; possibly TRBD2 for D (5 bases). Trimming cost V 4 bases and J 0 bases, with 16 bases left between them. The CDR3 consists of 16 residues. CDR1 MNHEY and CDR2 SVGEGT come from the germline V gene.